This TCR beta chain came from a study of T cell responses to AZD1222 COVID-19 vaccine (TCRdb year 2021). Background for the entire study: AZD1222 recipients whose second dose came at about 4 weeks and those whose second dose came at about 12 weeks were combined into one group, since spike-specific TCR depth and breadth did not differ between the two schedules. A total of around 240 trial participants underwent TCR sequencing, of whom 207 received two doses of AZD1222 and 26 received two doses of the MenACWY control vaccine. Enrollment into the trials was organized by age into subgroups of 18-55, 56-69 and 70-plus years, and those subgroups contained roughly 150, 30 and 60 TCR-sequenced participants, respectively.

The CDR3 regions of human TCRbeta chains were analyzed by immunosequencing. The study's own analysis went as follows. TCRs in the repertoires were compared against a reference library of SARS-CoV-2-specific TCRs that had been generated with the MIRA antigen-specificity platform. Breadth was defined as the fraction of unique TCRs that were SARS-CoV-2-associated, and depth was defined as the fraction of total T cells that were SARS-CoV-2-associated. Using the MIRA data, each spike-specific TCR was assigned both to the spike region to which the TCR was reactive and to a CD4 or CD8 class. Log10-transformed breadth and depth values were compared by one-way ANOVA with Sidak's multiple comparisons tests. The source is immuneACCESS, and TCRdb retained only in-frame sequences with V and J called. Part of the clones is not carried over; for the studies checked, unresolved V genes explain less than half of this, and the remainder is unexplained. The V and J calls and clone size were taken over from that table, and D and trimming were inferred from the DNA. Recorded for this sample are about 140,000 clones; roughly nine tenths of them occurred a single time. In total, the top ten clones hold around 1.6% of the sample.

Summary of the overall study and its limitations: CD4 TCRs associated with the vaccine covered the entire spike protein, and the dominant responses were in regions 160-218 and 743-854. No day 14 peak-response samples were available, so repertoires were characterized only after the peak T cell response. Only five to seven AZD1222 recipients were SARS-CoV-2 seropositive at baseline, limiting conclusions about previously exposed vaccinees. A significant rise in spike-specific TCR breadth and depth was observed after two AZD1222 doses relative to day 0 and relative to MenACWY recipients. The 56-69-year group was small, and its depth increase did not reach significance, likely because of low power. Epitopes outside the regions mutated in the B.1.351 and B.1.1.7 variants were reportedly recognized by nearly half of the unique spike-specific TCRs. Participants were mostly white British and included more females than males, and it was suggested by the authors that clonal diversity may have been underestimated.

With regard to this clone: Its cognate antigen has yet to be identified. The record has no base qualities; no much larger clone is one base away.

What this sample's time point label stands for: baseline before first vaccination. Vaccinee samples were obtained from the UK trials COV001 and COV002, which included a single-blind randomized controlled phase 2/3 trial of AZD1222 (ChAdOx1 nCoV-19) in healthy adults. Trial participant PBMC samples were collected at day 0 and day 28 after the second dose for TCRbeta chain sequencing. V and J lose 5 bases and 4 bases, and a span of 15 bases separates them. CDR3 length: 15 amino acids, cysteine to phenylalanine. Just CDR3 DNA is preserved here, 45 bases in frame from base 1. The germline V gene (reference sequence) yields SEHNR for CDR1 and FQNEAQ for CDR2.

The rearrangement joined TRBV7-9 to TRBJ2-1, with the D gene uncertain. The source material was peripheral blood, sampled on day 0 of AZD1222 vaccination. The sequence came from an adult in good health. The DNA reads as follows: TGTGCCAGCAGCCCACTAAGGGAACTTTACAATGAGCAGTTCTTC. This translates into CASSPLRELYNEQFF.